These T cell receptor beta chains were read from a single sample in a study of T cells of healthy individuals. TCRdb reanalysed the 5' RACE reads using MiXCR and keeps one entry per CDR3 protein. The sample has more than 60,000 distinct CDR3 sequences; roughly 17% are singletons. The source of these receptors is a human donor in good health. CDR3s include the opening cysteine and the closing phenylalanine or tryptophan. The D gene is left open where the match is weak. Clone size is stated in some rows and not others, as once, few, many or a class when expanded.

V: TRBV5-1; J: TRBJ2-7; size: NA; D: TRBD1; CDR3: CASSYSTPGQGENYEQYF; DNA: TGCGCCAGCAGCTACTCGACTCCGGGACAGGGGGAAAACTACGAGCAGTACTTC
V: TRBV2; J: TRBJ1-5; size: NA; D: NA; CDR3: CASSDARAGEGSRQPQHF; DNA: TGTGCCAGCAGTGATGCAAGGGCAGGGGAAGGAAGCCGTCAGCCCCAGCATTTT
V: TRBV15; J: TRBJ1-1; size: many; D: NA; CDR3: CATSRKTGWGEAFF; DNA: TGTGCCACCAGCAGAAAAACAGGGTGGGGTGAAGCTTTCTTT
V: TRBV7-2; J: TRBJ1-1; size: many; D: NA; CDR3: CASSFPDRDTEAFF; DNA: TGTGCCAGCAGCTTCCCGGACAGAGACACTGAAGCTTTCTTT
V: TRBV2; J: TRBJ2-1; size: NA; D: TRBD2; CDR3: CASMRRGLNNEQFF; DNA: TGTGCCAGCATGAGGAGGGGACTAAACAATGAGCAGTTCTTC
V: TRBV4-2; J: TRBJ2-2; size: many; D: TRBD1; CDR3: CASSQGTGDTGELFF; DNA: TGTGCCAGCAGCCAAGGGACAGGGGACACCGGGGAGCTGTTTTTT
V: TRBV7-2; J: TRBJ1-2; size: NA; D: NA; CDR3: CASSLFAPTRVLSYGYTF; DNA: TGTGCCAGCAGCTTATTTGCCCCCACCAGGGTCCTTTCCTATGGCTACACCTTC
V: TRBV6-2/TRBV6-3; J: TRBJ2-5; size: few; D: NA; CDR3: CASSYPEETQYF; DNA: TGTGCCAGCAGTTACCCGGAAGAGACCCAGTACTTC
V: TRBV20-1; J: TRBJ1-2; size: NA; D: NA; CDR3: CSARGDRGSRLHYGYTF; DNA: TGCAGTGCTAGGGGAGACAGAGGAAGCCGACTCCACTATGGCTACACCTTC
V: TRBV20-1; J: TRBJ2-3; size: few; D: TRBD1; CDR3: CSAHSTVSGGGTDTQYF; DNA: TGCAGTGCTCACTCCACGGTGTCAGGGGGCGGTACAGATACGCAGTATTTT
V: TRBV13; J: TRBJ2-7; size: many; D: NA; CDR3: CASSLATYEQYF; DNA: TGTGCCAGCAGCTTAGCAACCTACGAGCAGTACTTC
V: TRBV20-1; J: TRBJ2-7; size: few; D: NA; CDR3: CSARETGSLYEQYF; DNA: TGCAGTGCTAGAGAAACAGGTAGCCTCTACGAGCAGTACTTC
V: TRBV23-1; J: TRBJ2-7; size: few; D: TRBD1; CDR3: CASSQPRTGTPYEQYF; DNA: TGCGCCAGCAGTCAACCCCGGACAGGGACACCCTACGAGCAGTACTTC
V: TRBV6-6; J: TRBJ1-6; size: NA; D: NA; CDR3: CASSTTGGVFHF; DNA: TGTGCCAGCAGTACAACCGGCGGGGTTTTCCACTTT
V: TRBV3-1; J: TRBJ2-7; size: NA; D: NA; CDR3: CASSPRQAGDYEQYF; DNA: TGTGCCAGCAGCCCTCGACAGGCGGGGGACTACGAGCAGTACTTC
V: TRBV28; J: TRBJ1-3; size: many; D: NA; CDR3: CASSLGQLARTIYF; DNA: TGTGCCAGCAGCCTAGGACAGCTTGCTCGCACCATATATTTT
V: TRBV6-2/TRBV6-3; J: TRBJ2-5; size: many; D: TRBD1; CDR3: CASSRTGTGVGQYF; DNA: TGTGCCAGCAGTCGCACCGGGACAGGGGTCGGCCAGTACTTC
V: TRBV27; J: TRBJ2-7; size: many; D: NA; CDR3: CASKGTRSYEQYF; DNA: TGTGCCAGCAAAGGGACCCGCTCCTACGAGCAGTACTTC
V: TRBV12-3/TRBV12-4; J: TRBJ1-1; size: many; D: NA; CDR3: CASSNRALGMNTEAFF; DNA: TGTGCCAGTAGTAACCGGGCCTTGGGTATGAACACTGAAGCTTTCTTT
V: TRBV11-3; J: TRBJ2-1; size: many; D: NA; CDR3: CASSLSSVEQFF; DNA: TGTGCCAGCAGCTTATCTAGCGTGGAGCAGTTCTTC
V: TRBV3-1; J: TRBJ2-7; size: few; D: TRBD2; CDR3: CASSQDRLAVQYF; DNA: TGTGCCAGCAGCCAAGATCGACTAGCTGTGCAGTACTTC
V: TRBV7-2; J: TRBJ2-1; size: many; D: NA; CDR3: CASSLVKGEQFF; DNA: TGTGCCAGCAGCTTAGTTAAGGGTGAGCAGTTCTTC
V: TRBV29-1; J: TRBJ2-5; size: NA; D: NA; CDR3: CSVDGGREETQYF; DNA: TGCAGCGTTGATGGGGGGCGGGAAGAGACCCAGTACTTC
V: TRBV7-9; J: TRBJ2-3; size: few; D: TRBD1; CDR3: CASSLTGTGLDTQYF; DNA: TGTGCCAGCAGCTTAACCGGGACAGGGCTAGATACGCAGTATTTT
V: TRBV2; J: TRBJ2-2; size: NA; D: NA; CDR3: CASSGEEVYTGELFF; DNA: TGTGCCAGCAGCGGGGAGGAGGTCTACACCGGGGAGCTGTTTTTT
V: TRBV20-1; J: TRBJ2-1; size: medium-sized; D: TRBD2; CDR3: CSATPGGSSYNEQFF; DNA: TGCAGTGCTACCCCCGGCGGGAGCTCCTACAATGAGCAGTTCTTC
V: TRBV7-3; J: TRBJ1-3; size: few; D: NA; CDR3: CASSLLGSGNTIYF; DNA: TGTGCCAGCAGCTTATTGGGGAGCGGAAACACCATATATTTT
V: TRBV21-1; J: TRBJ2-2; size: many; D: NA; CDR3: CASSGRGQPFLGELFF; DNA: TGTGCCAGCAGCGGGCGAGGACAACCCTTCCTCGGGGAGCTGTTTTTT
V: TRBV12-3/TRBV12-4; J: TRBJ2-1; size: NA; D: NA; CDR3: CASRQPSYNEQFF; DNA: TGTGCCAGCAGGCAACCCTCCTACAATGAGCAGTTCTTC
V: TRBV20-1; J: TRBJ1-2; size: few; D: NA; CDR3: CSAPGTAYGYTF; DNA: TGCAGTGCTCCGGGGACGGCATATGGCTACACCTTC
V: TRBV5-1; J: TRBJ2-5; size: NA; D: TRBD2; CDR3: CASSLGLAEDQETQYF; DNA: TGCGCCAGCAGCTTGGGGCTAGCGGAAGATCAAGAGACCCAGTACTTC
V: TRBV28; J: TRBJ1-2; size: many; D: TRBD1; CDR3: CASGPLSPGGGRGYTF; DNA: TGTGCCAGCGGACCTTTGTCCCCGGGAGGGGGCCGGGGCTACACCTTC